The clone carrying this TCR beta chain was recorded at least ten times. What it binds is not known. The study pooled second doses at about 4 or about 12 weeks. The sample comes from a study of T cell responses to AZD1222 COVID-19 vaccine. The data were produced by immunoSEQ multiplex PCR, yet TCRdb's version contains in-frame clones alone and is incomplete. The table shows roughly 110,000 clones, with 90% occurring only once. Overall study results and limits: Of the AZD1222 recipients, only 5 or 6 were seropositive at baseline.

The CDR3 has 17 amino acids. The V end was cut by 0 bases, the J end by 3 bases, with 15 bases between. The germline gives CDR1 MGHRA, CDR2 YSYEKL. Specimen: peripheral blood, collected 28 days after the second AZD1222 dose. This TCR came from an adult who received the AZD1222 COVID-19 vaccine. This chain connects TRBV4-1 to TRBJ2-1; D may correspond to TRBD1 or TRBD2 (6 bases each). The CDR3 protein is CASSQEPGAAVYNEQFF. The CDR3 DNA is TGCGCCAGCAGCCAAGAACCGGGGGCCGCTGTCTACAATGAGCAGTTCTTC.